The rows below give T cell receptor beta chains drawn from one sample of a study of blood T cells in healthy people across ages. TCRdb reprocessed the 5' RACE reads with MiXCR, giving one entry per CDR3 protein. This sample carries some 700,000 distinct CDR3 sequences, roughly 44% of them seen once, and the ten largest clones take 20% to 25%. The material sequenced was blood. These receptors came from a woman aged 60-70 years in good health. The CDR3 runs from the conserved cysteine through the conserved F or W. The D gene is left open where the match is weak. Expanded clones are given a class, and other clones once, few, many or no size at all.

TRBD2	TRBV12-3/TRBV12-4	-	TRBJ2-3	TGTGCCAGCAGAGATCTAGCGGGGGGACGCACAGATACGCAGTATTTT	CASRDLAGGRTDTQYF
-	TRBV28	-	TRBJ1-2	TGTGCCAGCAGTACCGGGGGAGGAGACACTAACTATGGCTACACCTTC	CASSTGGGDTNYGYTF
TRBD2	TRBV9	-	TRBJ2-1	TGTGCCAGCAGCGCATGGGACTATGCCTACAATGAGCAGTTCTTC	CASSAWDYAYNEQFF
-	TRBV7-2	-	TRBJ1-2	TGTGCCAGCAGCTCATTACAGGGCAGCTACACCTTC	CASSSLQGSYTF
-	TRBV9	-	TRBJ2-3	TGTGCCAGCAGCGGGGAGGGGGATACGCAGTATTTC	CASSGEGDTQYF
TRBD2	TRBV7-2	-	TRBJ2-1	TGTGCCAGCAGCCCAAGGGCTAGCGGGAAACTCTCCTACAATGAGCAGTTCTTC	CASSPRASGKLSYNEQFF
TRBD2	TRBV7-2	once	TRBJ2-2	TGTGCCAGCAGACTCAGCACTAGCGGTTACACCGGGGAGCTGTTTTTT	CASRLSTSGYTGELFF
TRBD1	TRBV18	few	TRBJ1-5	TGTGCCAGCTCACCAGGGACAGATAGCAATCAGCCCCAGCATTTT	CASSPGTDSNQPQHF
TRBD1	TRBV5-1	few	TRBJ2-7	TGCGCCAGCAGCTTAAGACAGGGAAGAGAAGCCGAGCAGTACTTC	CASSLRQGREAEQYF
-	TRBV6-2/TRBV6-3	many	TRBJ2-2	TGTGCCACCCGAAGCGCAGCGATAGGGGAGCTGTTTTTT	CATRSAAIGELFF
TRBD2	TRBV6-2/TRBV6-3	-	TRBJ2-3	TGTGCCAGCACACTGGGACTAGCGGGATACACAGATACGCAGTATTTT	CASTLGLAGYTDTQYF
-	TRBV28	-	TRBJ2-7	TGTGCCAGCCGCGGCGCAGGAGTCAACTACGAGCAGTACTTC	CASRGAGVNYEQYF
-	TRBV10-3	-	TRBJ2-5	TGTGCCATCACAGTCGGGCAGGGAGAGACCCAGTACTTC	CAITVGQGETQYF
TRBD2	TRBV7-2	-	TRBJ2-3	TGTGCCAGCAGCTTAGCTCTAGCGGGAGGGAGCACAGATACGCAGTATTTT	CASSLALAGGSTDTQYF
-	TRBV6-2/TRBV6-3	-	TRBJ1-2	TGTGCCAGCAGTTACTTGTCGGGCGGCTACACCTTC	CASSYLSGGYTF
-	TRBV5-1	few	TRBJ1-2	TGCGCCAGCAGCAATGATAGCCCGGGTTTGGGCTACACCTTC	CASSNDSPGLGYTF
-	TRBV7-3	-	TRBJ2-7	TGTGCCAGCAGCGTCGGAACGGGCGATATCCTTGACGAGCAGTACTTC	CASSVGTGDILDEQYF
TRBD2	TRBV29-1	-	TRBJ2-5	TGCAGCGTTTCACTAGCGGCGGGAGAGACCCAGTACTTC	CSVSLAAGETQYF
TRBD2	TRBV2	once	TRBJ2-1	TGTGCCAGGAAGAGCGGGGACTACAATGAGCAGTTCTTC	CARKSGDYNEQFF
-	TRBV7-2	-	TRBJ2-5	TGTGCCAGCAGCTCCCAGAGACCCTTAGAGACCCAGTACTTC	CASSSQRPLETQYF
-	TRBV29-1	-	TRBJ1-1	TGCAGCGTTGAAGGGCAGCGCAGGACCAACACTGAAGCTTTCTTT	CSVEGQRRTNTEAFF
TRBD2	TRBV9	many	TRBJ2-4	TGTGCCAGCAGCGGGCGGACTAGCGGGAGTCCCAAAAACATTCAGTACTTC	CASSGRTSGSPKNIQYF
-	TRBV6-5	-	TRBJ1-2	TGTGCCAGCCTCAAGAGAGGCGGTGGCTACACCTTC	CASLKRGGGYTF
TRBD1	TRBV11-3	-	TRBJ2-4	TGTGCCAGCCCTACCAGGGCGGACAGGGTGAAAAACATTCAGTACTTC	CASPTRADRVKNIQYF
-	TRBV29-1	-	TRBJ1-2	TGCAGCGTTGAGGGGGCGGCGAGGGGCTACACCTTC	CSVEGAARGYTF
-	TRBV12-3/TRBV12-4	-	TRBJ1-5	TGTGCCTGCAGTTTTGGGGGTGGGAGCAATCAGCCCCAGCATTTT	CACSFGGGSNQPQHF
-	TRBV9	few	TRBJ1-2	TGTGCCAGCAGCGTAGGAGGCAGGCCGGGCGTGGATGGCTACACCTTC	CASSVGGRPGVDGYTF
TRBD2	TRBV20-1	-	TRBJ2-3	TGCAGTGCTAGAGATCCGGGAGGGCACGGAGTGGATACGCAGTATTTT	CSARDPGGHGVDTQYF
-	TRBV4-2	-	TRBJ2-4	TGTGCCAGCAGCCAAGCCGGGGGCGACACTGTCCGAAACATTCAGTACTTC	CASSQAGGDTVRNIQYF
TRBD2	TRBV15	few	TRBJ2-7	TGTGCCACAAGGGGACTAGCGGATTACGAGCAGTACTTC	CATRGLADYEQYF
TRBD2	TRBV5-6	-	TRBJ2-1	TGTGCCAGCACCTCGACTAGCGGGGGGATGTACAATGAGCAGTTCTTC	CASTSTSGGMYNEQFF
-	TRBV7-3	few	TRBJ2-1	TGTGCCAGCAGCTTAGGCGATGGGGATTACAATGAGCAGTTCTTC	CASSLGDGDYNEQFF
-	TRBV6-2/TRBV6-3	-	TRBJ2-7	TGTGCCAGCAGTTTGGGCTTCTCCTACGAGCAGTACTTC	CASSLGFSYEQYF
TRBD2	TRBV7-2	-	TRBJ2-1	TGTGCCAGCAGCATTAGCGGGAGTATGCTGCATGAGCAGTTCTTC	CASSISGSMLHEQFF
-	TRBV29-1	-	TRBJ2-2	TGCAGCGTTGAGTCAGAGACGAACACCGGGGAGCTGTTTTTT	CSVESETNTGELFF
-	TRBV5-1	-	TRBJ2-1	TGCGCCAGCAGCTTTGATTTGGACTCCGGTGTTGAGCAGTTCTTC	CASSFDLDSGVEQFF
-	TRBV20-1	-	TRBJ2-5	TGCATCGAAGGCCATGAGCAGTACTTC	CIEGHEQYF
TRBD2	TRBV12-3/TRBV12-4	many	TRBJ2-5	TGTGCCAGCAGTCTGTATAGCGGGGTTGGCGAGACCCAGTACTTC	CASSLYSGVGETQYF
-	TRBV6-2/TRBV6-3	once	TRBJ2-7	TGTGCCAGCAGTCGGGGACTGCTTTGGGAGCAGTACTTC	CASSRGLLWEQYF
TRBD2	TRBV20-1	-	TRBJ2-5	TGCAGTGCAGCGGGGGGGGAGTACCAAGAGACCCAGTACTTC	CSAAGGEYQETQYF
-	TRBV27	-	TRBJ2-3	TGTGCCAGCGCCCCATTTCAGAGCACAGATACGCAGTATTTT	CASAPFQSTDTQYF
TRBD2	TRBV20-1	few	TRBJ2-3	TGCAGTGCTATCAACGGCGGGGGGGGAGATACGCAGTATTTT	CSAINGGGGDTQYF
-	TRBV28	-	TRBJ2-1	TGTGCCAGCAGTTTATGGGGACTTAGGGAAAAGACCCAGTTCTTC	CASSLWGLREKTQFF
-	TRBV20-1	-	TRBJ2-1	TGCAGTGCTAGTCGGTCACAAGCCTACAATGAGCAGTTCTTC	CSASRSQAYNEQFF
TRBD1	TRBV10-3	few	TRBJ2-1	TGTGCCATCAGTGAAAGACAAGGGACAGGGGATAATGAGCAGTTCTTC	CAISERQGTGDNEQFF
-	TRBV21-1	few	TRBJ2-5	TGTGCCAGCAGCAAAAGGAACAGGAGTCGGGGGGCCCAGTACTTC	CASSKRNRSRGAQYF
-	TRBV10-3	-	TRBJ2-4	TGTGCCATCAGTGACCGGGTACCAGGGGGGCTTAAAAACATTCAGTACTTC	CAISDRVPGGLKNIQYF
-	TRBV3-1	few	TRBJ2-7	TGTGCCAGCAGTCACGACACCTACGAGCAGTACTTC	CASSHDTYEQYF
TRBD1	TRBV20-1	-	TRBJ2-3	TGCAGTGCTGGACAGGGCGCAGATACGCAGTATTTT	CSAGQGADTQYF
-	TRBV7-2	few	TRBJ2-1	TGTGCCAGCAGGTTGGTAGGCGATGAGCAGTTCTTC	CASRLVGDEQFF